This TCR beta chain was identified in a study of T cells in Graves' hyperthyroidism and ophthalmopathy. General observations from the study: Most clonotypes expanded in the thyroid (above 0.001) were also present in blood.

On the basis of clinical symptoms, serum thyroxine and TRAb, thyroid ultrasound and orbital computed tomography, diagnoses were made. A sample of blood taken at first hyperthyroidism diagnosis preceded any ophthalmopathy symptoms. This CDR3 has 14 amino acids. Germline CDR1 reads MNHEY; CDR2 reads SVGEGT. RNA transcripts provided the source from which TCR beta CDR3 regions were amplified. The HTBI primer set served for first-round RT-PCR of the TCR CDR3. TCRdb re-analysed the multiplex PCR reads in MiXCR, keeping a single row per CDR3 protein. The sample carries 150,000 to 200,000 distinct CDR3 sequences, about 9% recorded once. Remarks on this clonotype: Its antigen is unidentified. It may be a read error: a sequence one base away is much more abundant.

Sequencing was done on a sample of blood. The clonotype was recovered from a woman between 18 and 29 years old with Graves' hyperthyroidism that later progressed to Graves' ophthalmopathy. This sequence joins TRBV6-2 or TRBV6-3 and TRBJ1-2; D might be TRBD1 (5 bases). The CDR3 DNA reads as TGTGGCAGCAGTCCGGGACGTCGTCTTGATGGCTACACCTTC. Its translation: CGSSPGRRLDGYTF.